This is a list of T cell receptor beta chains from one sample in a study of cytomegalovirus exposure and HLA in healthy donors. Generated by immunoSEQ multiplex PCR, the TCRdb table keeps only in-frame clones and is missing some. Of 150,000 to 200,000 clones in the sample, approximately 82% were seen once. The sequenced sample consisted of PBMCs. These receptors were collected from a man aged 18 to 29 in good health and CMV-seropositive. Both conserved end residues are part of each CDR3. Each record gives: V gene, J gene, clone size, D gene, CDR3 DNA, CDR3 protein. A D gene is named only where the DNA matches it firmly. For some rows the clone size is stated as once, few or many, or as a class when expanded; others skip it.

TRBV7-8	TRBJ1-1	NA	NA	TGTGCCAGCAGCTCCGTAACAGGGAGTGGCACTGAAGCTTTCTTT	CASSSVTGSGTEAFF
TRBV28	TRBJ2-1	NA	TRBD2	TGTGCCAGCAGTTTATGGGCTAGCGGGAGCGACAATGAGCAGTTCTTC	CASSLWASGSDNEQFF
TRBV2	TRBJ2-2	NA	TRBD1	TGTGCCAGCAGTGAAGCGGCCTTTGGGACAGGGGGCATTAGGCCCGGGGAGCTGTTTTTT	CASSEAAFGTGGIRPGELFF
TRBV15	TRBJ2-7	NA	TRBD2	TGTGCCACCAGCTTAGCGGGAGAAAGATCCTACGAGCAGTACTTC	CATSLAGERSYEQYF
TRBV15	TRBJ2-1	NA	TRBD1	TGTGCCACCAGCAGAGGGGCCTGGGGACAGGGAGGAGAAGAGCAGTTCTTC	CATSRGAWGQGGEEQFF
TRBV11-2	TRBJ2-7	NA	NA	TGTCCCAGCAGCCTAGGGGGGCGCGGTTTGGGCGAGCAGTACTTC	CPSSLGGRGLGEQYF
TRBV6-5	TRBJ2-7	NA	TRBD2	TGTGCCAGCAGCGGACTAGCGGGTTACGAGCAGTACTTC	CASSGLAGYEQYF
TRBV5-8	TRBJ1-2	NA	NA	TGTGCCAGCAGCCCGCGGGGCGGCAGCCTTGGGTATGGCTACACCTTC	CASSPRGGSLGYGYTF
TRBV9	TRBJ2-1	NA	NA	TGTGCCAGCAGCTCACTCCCCGCGGACAATGAGCAGTTCTTC	CASSSLPADNEQFF
TRBV2	TRBJ1-3	once	NA	TGTGCCAGCAGTGAAATGCGGGGGCAAGGAAACACCATATATTTT	CASSEMRGQGNTIYF
TRBV7-9	TRBJ2-7	NA	TRBD2	TGTGCCAGCAGCCTAGAGACTAGCGGGCTCTCCTACGAGCAGTACTTC	CASSLETSGLSYEQYF
TRBV11-2	TRBJ2-7	NA	TRBD2	TGTGCCAGCCGCGCCGGACAACTAGCGGGAGGGCGTGAGCAGTACTTC	CASRAGQLAGGREQYF
TRBV5-1	TRBJ1-1	NA	NA	TGCGCCAGCAGCTTGGTGGCAGGGTCCACTGAAGCTTTCTTT	CASSLVAGSTEAFF
TRBV11-2	TRBJ1-1	NA	TRBD1	TGTGCCAGCAGCCAGATGACAGGGGGAGACACTGAAGCTTTCTTT	CASSQMTGGDTEAFF
TRBV19	TRBJ2-7	NA	NA	TGTGCCAGTAGTGGGCTGGGTGGGCAGTACTTC	CASSGLGGQYF
TRBV7-9	TRBJ1-2	NA	NA	TGTGCCAGCAGCTTTTCCAGGGGCTATGGCTACACCTTC	CASSFSRGYGYTF
TRBV28	TRBJ1-2	NA	NA	TGTGCCAGCAGTTTACTCCGTTCTAACTATGGCTACACCTTC	CASSLLRSNYGYTF
TRBV6-5	TRBJ2-7	NA	TRBD2	TGTGCCAGCAGTTACCGCGGGGGGCGGGATATCTACGAGCAGTACTTC	CASSYRGGRDIYEQYF
TRBV29-1	TRBJ2-1	NA	TRBD1	TGCAGCGTTGAAACTACAGGGGGTTCGGGTGAGCAGTTCTTC	CSVETTGGSGEQFF
TRBV2	TRBJ2-7	NA	NA	TGTGCCAGCAGTACAGGGTGGGACGAGCAGTACTTC	CASSTGWDEQYF
TRBV10-1	TRBJ1-5	NA	NA	TGCGCCAGCAGTGTCATGGACTCCCGGTATTATAGCAATCAGCCCCAGCATTTT	CASSVMDSRYYSNQPQHF
TRBV29-1	TRBJ2-7	NA	NA	TGCAGCGTGGTACTGTCAAGGTTCGGGTCCTACGAGCAGTACTTC	CSVVLSRFGSYEQYF
TRBV10-3	TRBJ1-3	once	TRBD1	TGTGCCATCAGTGAGAGACAGGGGATTACTGGAAACACCATATATTTT	CAISERQGITGNTIYF
TRBV7-3	TRBJ2-1	NA	TRBD2	TGTGCCAGCAGCTTAAGTCTGGGAGGGCCCTACAATGAGCAGTTCTTC	CASSLSLGGPYNEQFF
TRBV5-4	TRBJ2-4	NA	NA	TGTGCCAGCAGCTTGCCTCCTCGGGGAGTTCAGTACTTC	CASSLPPRGVQYF
TRBV2	TRBJ2-1	NA	TRBD2	TGTGCCAGCAGCGTTAGCGGGACGTCCTACAATGAGCAGTTCTTC	CASSVSGTSYNEQFF
TRBV29-1	TRBJ2-7	NA	NA	TGCAGCGTCCCGGGGTCCGTTGCTCACGAGCAGTACTTC	CSVPGSVAHEQYF
TRBV19	TRBJ1-1	few	TRBD1	TGTGCCAGTAGTGTGCGCCAGGGGGCGAACACTGAAGCTTTCTTT	CASSVRQGANTEAFF
TRBV27	TRBJ2-7	NA	NA	TGTGCCAGCAGTTTAAGTGGAGGAGACTACGAGCAGTACTTC	CASSLSGGDYEQYF
TRBV28	TRBJ1-5	NA	TRBD1	TGTGCCAGCAGCTATCCAGGGGGGAGCAATCAGCCCCAGCATTTT	CASSYPGGSNQPQHF
TRBV5-1	TRBJ2-3	NA	TRBD2	TGCGCCAGCAGCTTGTATCGCGGGAGTTTGGATACGCAGTATTTT	CASSLYRGSLDTQYF
TRBV28	TRBJ1-1	NA	TRBD1	TGTGCCAGCACCCCCGGGACAGGGGGCGGGTACACTGAAGCTTTCTTT	CASTPGTGGGYTEAFF
TRBV7-2	TRBJ2-2	NA	NA	TGTGCCAGCAGCTCCCGGTGGACAGGAGGGGACACCGGGGAGCTGTTTTTT	CASSSRWTGGDTGELFF